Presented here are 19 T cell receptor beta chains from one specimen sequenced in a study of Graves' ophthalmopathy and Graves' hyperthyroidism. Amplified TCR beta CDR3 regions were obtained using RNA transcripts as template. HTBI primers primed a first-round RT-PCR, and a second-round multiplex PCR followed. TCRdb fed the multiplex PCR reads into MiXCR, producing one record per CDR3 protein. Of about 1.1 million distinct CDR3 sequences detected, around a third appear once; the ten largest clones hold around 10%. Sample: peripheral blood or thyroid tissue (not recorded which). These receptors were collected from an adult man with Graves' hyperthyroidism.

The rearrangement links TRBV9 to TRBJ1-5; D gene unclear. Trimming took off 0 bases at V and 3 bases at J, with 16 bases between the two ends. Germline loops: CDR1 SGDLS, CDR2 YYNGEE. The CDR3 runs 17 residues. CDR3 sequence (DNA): TGTGCCAGCAGCGTAGGCCCTATCATCAGGCCCAATCAGCCCCAGCATTTT. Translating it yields CASSVGPIIRPNQPQHF.

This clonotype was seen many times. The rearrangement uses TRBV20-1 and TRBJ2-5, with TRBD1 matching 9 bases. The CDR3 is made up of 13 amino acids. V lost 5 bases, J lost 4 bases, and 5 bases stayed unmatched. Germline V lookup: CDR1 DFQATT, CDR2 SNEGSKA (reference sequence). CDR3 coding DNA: TGCAGTGCTCCGACAGGGGGTGGAGAGACCCAGTACTTC. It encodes CSAPTGGGETQYF.

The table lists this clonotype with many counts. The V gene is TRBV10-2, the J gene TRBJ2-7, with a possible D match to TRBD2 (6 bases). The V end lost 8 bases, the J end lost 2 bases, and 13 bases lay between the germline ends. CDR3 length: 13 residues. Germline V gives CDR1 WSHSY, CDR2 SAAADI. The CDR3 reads CASGQAGTYEQYF. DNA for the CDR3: TGCGCCAGCGGTCAGGCGGGGACCTACGAGCAGTACTTC.

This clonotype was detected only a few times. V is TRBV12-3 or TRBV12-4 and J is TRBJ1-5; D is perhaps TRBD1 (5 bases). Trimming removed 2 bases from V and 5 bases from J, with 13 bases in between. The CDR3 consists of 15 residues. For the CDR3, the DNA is TGTGCCAGCAGTTTAACCGTTGGGGGTGATCAGCCCCAGCATTTT. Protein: CASSLTVGGDQPQHF.

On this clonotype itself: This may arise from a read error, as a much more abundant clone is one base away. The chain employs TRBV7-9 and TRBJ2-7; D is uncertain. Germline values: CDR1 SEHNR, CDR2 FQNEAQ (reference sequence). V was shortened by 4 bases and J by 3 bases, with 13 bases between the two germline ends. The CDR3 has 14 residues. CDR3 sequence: CASSSDPDYYEQYF. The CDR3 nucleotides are TGTGCCAGCAGCTCAGACCCTGATTACTACGAGCAGTACTTC.

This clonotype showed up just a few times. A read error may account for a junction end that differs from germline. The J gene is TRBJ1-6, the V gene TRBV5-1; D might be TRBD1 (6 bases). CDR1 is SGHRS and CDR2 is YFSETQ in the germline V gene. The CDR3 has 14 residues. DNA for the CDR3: TGTGCCAGCAGCTTAGAGGGGGGGAATTCACCCCTCCACTTT. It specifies CASSLEGGNSPLHF.

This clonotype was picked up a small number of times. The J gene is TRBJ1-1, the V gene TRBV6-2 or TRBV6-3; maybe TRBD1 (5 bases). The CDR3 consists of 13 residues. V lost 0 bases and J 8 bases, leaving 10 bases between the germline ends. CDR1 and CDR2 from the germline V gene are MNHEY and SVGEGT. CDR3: CASSYSEGREAFF. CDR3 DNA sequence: TGTGCCAGCAGTTACTCAGAGGGGAGGGAAGCTTTCTTT.

This CDR3 is CASSPWRPNTEAFF. CDR3 sequence (DNA): TGTGCCAGCAGTCCTTGGAGGCCGAACACTGAAGCTTTCTTT. This sequence joins TRBV12-3 or TRBV12-4 and TRBJ1-1, with D uncertain. The CDR3 runs to 14 residues. V lost 5 bases and J lost 1, with 11 bases in between.

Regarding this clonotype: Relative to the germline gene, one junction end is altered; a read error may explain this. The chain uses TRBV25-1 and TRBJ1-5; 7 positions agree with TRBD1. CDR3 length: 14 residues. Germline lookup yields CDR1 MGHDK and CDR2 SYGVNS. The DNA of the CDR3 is TGTGCCAGCAGTGGCAAGGGGGCCAATCAGCCCCGGCATTTT. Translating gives CASSGKGANQPRHF.

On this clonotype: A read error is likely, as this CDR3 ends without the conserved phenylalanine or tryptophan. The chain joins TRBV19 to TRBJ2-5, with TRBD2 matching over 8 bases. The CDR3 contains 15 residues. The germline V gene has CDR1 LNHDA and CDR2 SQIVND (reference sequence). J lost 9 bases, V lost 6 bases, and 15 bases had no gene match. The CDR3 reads CASRYSGTRGSAQYL. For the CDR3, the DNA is TGTGCCAGTAGATATTCCGGGACTAGGGGTTCGGCCCAGTACTTA.

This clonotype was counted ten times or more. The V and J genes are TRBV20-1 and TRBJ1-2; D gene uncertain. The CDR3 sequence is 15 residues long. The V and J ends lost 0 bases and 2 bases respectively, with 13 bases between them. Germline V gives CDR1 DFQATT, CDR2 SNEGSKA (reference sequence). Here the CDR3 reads CSARDSGQTNYGYTF. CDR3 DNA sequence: TGCAGTGCTAGAGATTCGGGCCAGACAAACTATGGCTACACCTTC.

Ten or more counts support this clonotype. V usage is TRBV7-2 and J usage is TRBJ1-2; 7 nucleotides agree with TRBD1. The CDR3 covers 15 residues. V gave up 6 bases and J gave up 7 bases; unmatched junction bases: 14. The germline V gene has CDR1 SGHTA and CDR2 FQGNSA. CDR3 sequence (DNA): TGTGCCAGCAGTTACCGACAGGGAGGGCTAGGTGGCTACACCTTC. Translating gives CASSYRQGGLGGYTF.

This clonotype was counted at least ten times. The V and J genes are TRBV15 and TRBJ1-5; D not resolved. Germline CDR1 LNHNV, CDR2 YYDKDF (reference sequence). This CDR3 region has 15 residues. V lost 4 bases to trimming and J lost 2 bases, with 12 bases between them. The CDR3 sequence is CATSKRIWGNQPQHF. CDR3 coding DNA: TGTGCCACCAGCAAGAGGATATGGGGCAATCAGCCCCAGCATTTT.

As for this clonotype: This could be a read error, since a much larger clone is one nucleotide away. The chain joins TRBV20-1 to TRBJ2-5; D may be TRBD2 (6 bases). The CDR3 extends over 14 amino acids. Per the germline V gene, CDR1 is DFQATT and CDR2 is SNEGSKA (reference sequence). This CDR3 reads CSARTGTPRETRYF. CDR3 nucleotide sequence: TGCAGTGCTAGAACCGGGACCCCTCGGGAGACCCGGTACTTC.

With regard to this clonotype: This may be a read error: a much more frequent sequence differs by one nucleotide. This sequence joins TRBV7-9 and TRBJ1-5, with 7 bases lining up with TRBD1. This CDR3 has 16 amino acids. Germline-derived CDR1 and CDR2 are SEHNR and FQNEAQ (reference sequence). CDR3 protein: CASSGNTGVGNQSQHF. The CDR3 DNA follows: TGTGCCAGCAGCGGTAACACAGGGGTTGGCAATCAGTCCCAGCATTTT.

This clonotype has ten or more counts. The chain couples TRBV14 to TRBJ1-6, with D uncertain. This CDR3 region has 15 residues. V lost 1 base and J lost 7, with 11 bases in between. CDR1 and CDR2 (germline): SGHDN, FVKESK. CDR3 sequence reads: CASSQALGLNSPLHF. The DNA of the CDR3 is TGTGCCAGCAGCCAAGCGCTGGGTTTGAATTCACCCCTCCACTTT. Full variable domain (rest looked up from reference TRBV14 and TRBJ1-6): EAGVTQFPSHSVIEKGQTVTLRCDPISGHDNLYWYRRVMGKEIKFLLHFVKESKQDESGMPNNRFLAERTGGTYSTLKVQPAELEDSGVYFCASSQALGLNSPLHFGNGTRLTVT.

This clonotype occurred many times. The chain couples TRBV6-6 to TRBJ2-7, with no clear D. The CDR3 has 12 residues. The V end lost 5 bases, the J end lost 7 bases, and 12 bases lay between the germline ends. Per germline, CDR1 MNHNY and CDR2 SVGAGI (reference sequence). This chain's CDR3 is CASSIPNGEQYF. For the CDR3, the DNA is TGTGCCAGCAGTATCCCTAATGGAGAGCAGTACTTC.

The CDR3 sequence: CASSLAAAGQGFVGEQYF. In DNA, the CDR3 is TGCGCCAGCAGCTTGGCCGCTGCGGGACAGGGCTTCGTGGGTGAGCAGTACTTC. The V call is TRBV5-1, the J call TRBJ2-7, with TRBD1 matching 9 bases. The trim removed 0 bases at V and 7 bases at J, leaving 17 bases unmatched. CDR1 and CDR2 from the germline V gene are SGHRS and YFSETQ. There are 18 residues in the CDR3.

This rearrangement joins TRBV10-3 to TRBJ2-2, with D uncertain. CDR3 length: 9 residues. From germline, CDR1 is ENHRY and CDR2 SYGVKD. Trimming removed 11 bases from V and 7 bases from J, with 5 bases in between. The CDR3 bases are TGTGCCGCCTTCGGGGAGCTGTTTTTT. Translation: CAAFGELFF.